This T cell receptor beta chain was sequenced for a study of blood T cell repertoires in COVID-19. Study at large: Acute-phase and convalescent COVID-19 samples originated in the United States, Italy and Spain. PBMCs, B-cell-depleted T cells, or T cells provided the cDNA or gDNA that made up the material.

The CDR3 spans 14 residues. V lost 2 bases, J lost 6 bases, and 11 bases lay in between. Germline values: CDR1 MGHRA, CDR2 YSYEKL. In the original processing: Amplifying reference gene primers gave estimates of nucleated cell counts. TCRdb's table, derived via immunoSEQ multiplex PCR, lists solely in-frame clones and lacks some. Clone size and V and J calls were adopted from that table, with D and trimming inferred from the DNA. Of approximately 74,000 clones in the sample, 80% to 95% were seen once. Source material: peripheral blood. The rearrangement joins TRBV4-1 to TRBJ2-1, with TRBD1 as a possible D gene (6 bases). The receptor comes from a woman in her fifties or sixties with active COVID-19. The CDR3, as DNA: TGCGCCAGCAGCCAACGGACAGCTACCAATGAGCAGTTCTTC. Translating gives CASSQRTATNEQFF.